This TCR beta chain was identified during a study of T cell clusters in autoimmune cytopenias. The CDR3 is made up of 14 amino acids. Germline CDR1 reads SGHTA; CDR2 reads FQGNSA. Multiplex touch-down PCR amplified TRB using TRB-A and TRB-B pools in one tube. TCRdb reprocessed the multiplex PCR reads, with one entry per CDR3 protein and no DNA. The sample holds 4,000 to 6,500 distinct CDR3 sequences. TRB amplification used roughly 250 ng of peripheral blood genomic DNA. The TCR comes from a human donor with an autoimmune cytopenia or autoimmune hepatitis (not recorded which). V is TRBV7-2 and J is TRBJ1-1; TCRdb's D call, TRBD1, is unchecked because there is no DNA. The sequencing sample was made of peripheral blood. CDR3 sequence: CASSLLGQGTEAFF.